This TCR beta chain was identified in a study of T cell responses to AZD1222 COVID-19 vaccine. Findings and limits, study-wide: Two AZD1222 doses significantly raised spike-specific TCR breadth and depth over controls.

Assay: immunoSEQ multiplex PCR; the TCRdb copy retains only in-frame clones and omits some. The sample includes around 100,000 clones, 88% seen only once; the top ten take 1.8%. The CDR3 is 15 amino acids. With V trimmed by 0 bases and J by 3 bases, 4 bases remained unmatched. The germline CDR1 and CDR2 sequences are MNHNS and SASEGT. In this sample, this clone turned up once. The antigen remains undetermined. The starting material was peripheral blood, obtained on day 0 of AZD1222 vaccination. This chain links TRBV6-1 with TRBJ2-7, with 8 bases identical to TRBD1. The receptor was derived from an adult in good health. The CDR3 reads CASSEAGTGYYEQYF. In DNA form, the CDR3 reads TGTGCCAGCAGTGAAGCTGGGACAGGCTACTACGAGCAGTACTTC.